Presented here are 2 T cell receptor beta chains from one specimen sequenced in a study of blood T cells in healthy people across ages. A second PCR, run for roughly 7 to 12 cycles, used a sample-barcoded 5' primer plus a J-beta primer mix. TCRdb processed the 5' RACE reads anew with MiXCR; each CDR3 protein has one entry. Of hundreds of thousands of distinct CDR3 sequences in the sample, 40% to 65% were seen once. The sequenced material came from blood. These receptor sequences come from an elderly woman in good health.

The J gene is TRBJ2-2, the V gene TRBV29-1; 7 bases agree with TRBD2. The V gene's germline CDR1 is SQVTM and CDR2 ANQGSEA. The V gene end was trimmed by 5 bases and the J gene end by 5 bases; junction bases not matched to a gene: 8. The CDR3 is 14 amino acids. The DNA for the CDR3 is TGCAGCGTTAGTTGGACTAGGTCTACCGGGGAGCTGTTTTTT. This encodes CSVSWTRSTGELFF.

This clonotype turned up a few times. The rearrangement links TRBV20-1 to TRBJ1-4, with TRBD1 matching 7 bases. The V gene end was trimmed by 2 bases and the J gene end by 10 bases; junction bases not matched to a gene: 10. The CDR3 runs 14 residues. Germline V CDR1 and CDR2: DFQATT, SNEGSKA (reference sequence). For the CDR3, the DNA is TGCAGTGCTAGACCCCCGGACAGGTTTGGAAAACTGTTTTTT. Translating it yields CSARPPDRFGKLFF.